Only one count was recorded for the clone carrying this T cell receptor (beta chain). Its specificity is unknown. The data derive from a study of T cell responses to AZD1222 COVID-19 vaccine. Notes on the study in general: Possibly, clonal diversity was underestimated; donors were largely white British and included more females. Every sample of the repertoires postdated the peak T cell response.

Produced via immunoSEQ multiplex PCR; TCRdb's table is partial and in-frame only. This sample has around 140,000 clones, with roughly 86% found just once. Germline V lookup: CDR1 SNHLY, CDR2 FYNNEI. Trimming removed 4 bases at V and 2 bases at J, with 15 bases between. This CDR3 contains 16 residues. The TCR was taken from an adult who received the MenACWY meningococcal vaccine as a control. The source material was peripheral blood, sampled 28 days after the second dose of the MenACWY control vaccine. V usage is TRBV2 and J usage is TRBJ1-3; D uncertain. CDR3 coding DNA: TGTGCCAGCAGTGCCCCCCCGGGTCCCCCTGGAAACACCATATATTTT. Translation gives CASSAPPGPPGNTIYF.